Listed below are T cell receptor beta chains from one sample, sequenced in a study of blood T cells in healthy people across ages. TCRdb re-derived calls from the 5' RACE reads in MiXCR, one entry per CDR3 protein. The repertoire holds a few hundred thousand distinct CDR3 sequences, with over 45% as singletons. The sequenced sample consisted of blood. These receptors were collected from a man aged 55-75 years in good health. CDR3s include the opening cysteine and the closing phenylalanine or tryptophan. A D gene is named only where the DNA matches it firmly. Clone size appears in some rows only: once, few, many, or a class for an expanded clone.

CDR3	DNA	J	V	D	size
CASTVYTSGQETQYF	TGTGCCAGCACCGTTTATACTAGCGGTCAAGAGACCCAGTACTTC	TRBJ2-5	TRBV27	TRBD2	.
CASIPSGVGTDTQYF	TGTGCCAGCATTCCTTCGGGGGTAGGCACAGATACGCAGTATTTT	TRBJ2-3	TRBV12-3/TRBV12-4	.	.
CASSQDSLAEVSDEQYF	TGTGCCAGCAGCCAAGATTCTCTAGCCGAGGTCTCTGATGAGCAGTACTTC	TRBJ2-5	TRBV4-2	.	.
CASSQGQGAWEQYF	TGCGCCAGCAGCCAAGGACAGGGGGCGTGGGAGCAGTACTTC	TRBJ2-5	TRBV4-3	TRBD1	.
CASSLTLRAEAFF	TGTGCCAGCAGCTTAACCTTAAGGGCGGAAGCTTTCTTT	TRBJ1-1	TRBV7-3	.	.
CASRGGGTDTQYF	TGTGCCAGCAGGGGCGGCGGAACAGATACGCAGTATTTT	TRBJ2-3	TRBV9	.	few
CSVPRDRGTNEQFF	TGCAGCGTCCCCCGGGACAGGGGAACAAATGAGCAGTTCTTC	TRBJ2-1	TRBV29-1	TRBD1	.
CSARALSGSYNEQFF	TGCAGTGCTAGGGCCCTTAGCGGCTCCTACAATGAGCAGTTCTTC	TRBJ2-1	TRBV20-1	.	many
CASSEPSGGPDTQYF	TGTGCCAGCAGTGAACCTAGCGGGGGGCCGGATACGCAGTATTTT	TRBJ2-3	TRBV2	TRBD2	.
CATSRDAGYLAKNIQYF	TGTGCCACCAGCAGAGATGCCGGTTATCTAGCCAAAAACATTCAGTACTTC	TRBJ2-4	TRBV15	.	few
CASSSLAGAAQTEQFF	TGTGCCAGCAGCTCCCTAGCGGGAGCTGCCCAGACTGAGCAGTTCTTC	TRBJ2-1	TRBV7-2	TRBD2	.
CASSQMGRGRVGYTF	TGCGCCAGCAGCCAAATGGGCAGGGGGCGAGTTGGCTACACCTTC	TRBJ1-2	TRBV4-3	TRBD1	.
CSAIRLVISHNEQFF	TGCAGTGCTATTAGACTAGTGATCTCCCACAATGAGCAGTTCTTC	TRBJ2-1	TRBV20-1	.	.
CSARSGRLHRDRGLYEQYF	TGCAGTGCTAGGTCGGGGCGGCTCCACCGGGACAGGGGCCTCTACGAGCAGTACTTC	TRBJ2-7	TRBV20-1	TRBD1	.
CASSLGLAGVDEQFF	TGTGCCAGCAGCTTGGGACTAGCGGGAGTGGATGAGCAGTTCTTC	TRBJ2-1	TRBV7-8	TRBD2	.
CSARGPHRGSTDTQYF	TGCAGTGCTAGAGGGCCCCACAGGGGCAGCACAGATACGCAGTATTTT	TRBJ2-3	TRBV20-1	TRBD1	few
CASSCPVQGNTGELFF	TGTGCCAGCAGCTGCCCCGTACAGGGAAATACCGGGGAGCTGTTTTTT	TRBJ2-2	TRBV21-1	.	.
CASSVQGGGYNEQFF	TGCGCCAGCAGCGTACAGGGTGGGGGGTACAATGAGCAGTTCTTC	TRBJ2-1	TRBV5-1	.	.
CASSRSTGGNSNQPQHF	TGTGCCAGCAGCCGAAGTACAGGGGGGAATAGCAATCAGCCCCAGCATTTT	TRBJ1-5	TRBV5-5	TRBD1	.
CATTDSHEQYF	TGTGCCACCACCGACAGCCACGAGCAGTACTTC	TRBJ2-7	TRBV10-3	.	many
CASSSAAYGYTF	TGTGCCAGCAGCTCAGCGGCCTATGGCTACACCTTC	TRBJ1-2	TRBV28	.	few
CSARGGSAGAEFF	TGCAGTGCTAGGGGCGGATCGGCGGGTGCGGAGTTCTTC	TRBJ2-7	TRBV20-1	.	.
CASSPGAPSGGVPDTQYF	TGTGCTAGCAGCCCCGGGGCGCCTAGCGGGGGGGTTCCAGATACGCAGTATTTT	TRBJ2-3	TRBV7-7	TRBD2	few
CASSWTGDYNEQYF	TGTGCCAGCAGCTGGACAGGGGATTACAATGAGCAGTACTTC	TRBJ2-7	TRBV11-2	TRBD1	.
CASAGVLDEQFF	TGTGCCAGTGCGGGTGTTTTGGATGAGCAGTTCTTC	TRBJ2-1	TRBV28	.	.
CASSLVGGSGTDTQYF	TGCGCCAGCAGCTTGGTCGGGGGGTCCGGCACAGATACGCAGTATTTT	TRBJ2-3	TRBV5-1	TRBD2	.
CASSLAAGGPQETQYF	TGTGCCAGCAGCTTAGCGGCAGGGGGCCCCCAAGAGACCCAGTACTTC	TRBJ2-5	TRBV7-9	TRBD1	.
CATAGAGNEQFF	TGTGCCACTGCCGGCGCAGGAAATGAGCAGTTCTTC	TRBJ2-1	TRBV27	.	.
CASSLPRDRSSYNEQFF	TGTGCCAGCAGCCTCCCGAGGGACCGGAGCTCCTACAATGAGCAGTTCTTC	TRBJ2-1	TRBV4-2	.	.